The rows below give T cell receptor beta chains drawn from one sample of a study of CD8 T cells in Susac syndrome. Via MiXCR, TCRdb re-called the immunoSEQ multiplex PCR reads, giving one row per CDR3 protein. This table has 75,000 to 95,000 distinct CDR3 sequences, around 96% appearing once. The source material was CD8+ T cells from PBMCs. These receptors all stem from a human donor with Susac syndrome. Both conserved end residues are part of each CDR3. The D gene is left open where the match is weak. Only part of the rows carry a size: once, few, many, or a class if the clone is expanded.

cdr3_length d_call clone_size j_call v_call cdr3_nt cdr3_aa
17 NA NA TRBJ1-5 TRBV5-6 TGTGCCAGCAGCTTTAAGGCAGGGCCTCATAGCAATCAGCCCCAGCATTTT CASSFKAGPHSNQPQHF
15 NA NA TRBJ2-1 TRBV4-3 TGCGCCAGCAGCCAGGGACGTTCCCTCCCTAATGAGCAGTTCTTC CASSQGRSLPNEQFF
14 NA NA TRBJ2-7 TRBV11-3 TGTGCCAGCAGCTTATTAGGACAGCGCTACGAGCAGTACTTC CASSLLGQRYEQYF
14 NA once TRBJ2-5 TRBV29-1 TGCAGCGTTGTCGGACACCCGAACGCGGAGACCCAGTACTTC CSVVGHPNAETQYF
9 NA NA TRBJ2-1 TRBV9 TGTGCCAGCAGCTGGTGTGAGTTCTTC CASSWCEFF
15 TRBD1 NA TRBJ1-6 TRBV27 TGTGCCAGCAGTTCCCTTGACAGGGAAGTAGCGGTCCTCCACTTT CASSSLDREVAVLHF
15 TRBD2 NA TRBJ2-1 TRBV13 TGTGCCAGCAGCCCGGGACTAGAGAGCTACAATGAGCAGTTCTTC CASSPGLESYNEQFF
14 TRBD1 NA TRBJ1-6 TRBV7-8 TGTGCCAGCAGCTCGGGACAGTTTTTTTCACCCCTCCACTTT CASSSGQFFSPLHF
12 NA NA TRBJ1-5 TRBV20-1 TGCAGTGCTCTCCGCTCGGGGCAGCCCCAGCATTTT CSALRSGQPQHF
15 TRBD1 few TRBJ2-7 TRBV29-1 TGCAGCGTTGAAGATTGGGGACAGGGAAGCTACGAGCAGTACTTC CSVEDWGQGSYEQYF
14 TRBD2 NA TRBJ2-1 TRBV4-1 TGCGCCAGCAGCCAGCCGGGACTAGCGGGGCACCTGTTCTTC CASSQPGLAGHLFF
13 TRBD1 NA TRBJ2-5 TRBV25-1 TGTGCCAGCAGTGAATTCGGGGACAGATGGCCGTACTTC CASSEFGDRWPYF
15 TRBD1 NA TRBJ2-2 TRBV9 TGTGCCAGCAGCCCTCGGACAGGGATCACCGGGGAGCTGTTTTTT CASSPRTGITGELFF
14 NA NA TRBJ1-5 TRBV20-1 TGCAGTGCTAGGGGACCACCCAGCAATCAGCCCCAGCATTTT CSARGPPSNQPQHF
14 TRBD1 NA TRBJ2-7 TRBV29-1 TGCAGCGCCAGGACCGGGACAGGGATTTACGAGCAGTACTTC CSARTGTGIYEQYF
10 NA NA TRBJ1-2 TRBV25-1 TGTGCCAGCAGTGGTAGCGGCTACACCTTC CASSGSGYTF
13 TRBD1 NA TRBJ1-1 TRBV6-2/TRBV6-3 TGTGCCAGCAGTAGACAGGGGGACACTGAAGCTTTCTTT CASSRQGDTEAFF
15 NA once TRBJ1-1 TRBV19 TGTGCCAGTAGTATAGGTGGGAAGGTCGACACTGAAGCTTTCTTT CASSIGGKVDTEAFF
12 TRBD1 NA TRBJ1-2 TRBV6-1 TGTGCCTACAGGGGAGCACGATATGGCTACACCTTC CAYRGARYGYTF
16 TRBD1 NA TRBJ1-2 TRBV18 TGTGCCAGCTCACCCGGGACAGGGGGCGCGTACTATGGCTACACCTTC CASSPGTGGAYYGYTF
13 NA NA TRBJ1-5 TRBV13 TGTGCCAGCAGCCTGGGAGGAGGCCCCGGCCAGCATTTT CASSLGGGPGQHF
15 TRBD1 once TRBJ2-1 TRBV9 TGTGCCAGCACTTTCCGGGACAGGGTGGCCAATGAGCAGTTCTTC CASTFRDRVANEQFF
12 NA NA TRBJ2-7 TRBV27 TGTGCCAGCAGGGAGACATCCGCCGAGCAGTACTTC CASRETSAEQYF
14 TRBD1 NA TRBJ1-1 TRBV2 TGTGCCAGCAGACCGGGACAGGGTGACACTGAAGCTTTCTTT CASRPGQGDTEAFF